The clone carrying this T cell receptor (beta chain) was counted many times. CDR3-region Arm-PCR and iRepertoire HTBI primers produced the TCR beta libraries. In TCRdb, the multiplex PCR reads were re-called with MiXCR into one record per CDR3 protein. The sample includes some 350,000 distinct CDR3 sequences, 16% of them seen just once. Time point specified: newly diagnosed GD, antithyroid drugs for less than 3 months. Isolated PBMC RNA provided the starting material for the TCR library. It was an endocrinology department in Xi'an, China, that provided the patients. The source of the sample is a study of regulatory T cells in long-lasting Graves disease. The CDR3 spans 14 residues. V lost 4 bases and J lost 7, with 13 bases in between. CDR1 is MNHNS, CDR2 SASEGT, per germline. A further study also used this sample, focusing on T cells in Graves' hyperthyroidism and ophthalmopathy.

The sample consisted of peripheral blood mononuclear cells (PBMCs), taken at new diagnosis, from a patient treated with antithyroid drugs. This clonotype was obtained from a woman between 18 and 29 years old with Graves disease. The V and J genes are TRBV6-1 and TRBJ2-2; possibly TRBD1 for D (5 bases). The CDR3 DNA is TGTGCCAGCAGTGTTAACCAGGGTCGCGGGGAGCTGTTTTTT. Residues: CASSVNQGRGELFF.